A selection of T cell receptor beta chains follows, all from one sample in a study of Ad26.COV2.S vaccination and SARS-CoV-2 variants. TCRdb's table, derived via immunoSEQ multiplex PCR, lists solely in-frame clones and lacks some. The sample has about 350,000 clones; approximately 86% are singletons. Sequencing was performed on peripheral blood, taken in a trial of Ad26.COV2.S vaccine versus placebo. The source of these receptors is a person between 18 and 60 years old who received the Ad26.COV2.S COVID-19 vaccine or a placebo. Each CDR3 is given with its conserved first and last residue. The D gene is left open where the match is weak. Clone size, where shown, is once, few, many, or a class for clones that have expanded.

d_gene,v_gene,j_gene,abundance,CDR3nt,CDR3aa
.,TRBV27,TRBJ1-1,.,TGTGCCAGCAGTTTACGGGGGGTTGTGGACACTGAAGCTTTCTTT,CASSLRGVVDTEAFF
.,TRBV5-6,TRBJ2-4,.,TGTGCCAGCAGCCCCGGTTTAGCGGAAAACATTCAGTACTTC,CASSPGLAENIQYF
.,TRBV29-1,TRBJ2-6,once,TGCAGCGTTGAAGTAAGGAGGAGAGGTGGGGCCAACGTCCTGACTTTC,CSVEVRRRGGANVLTF
.,TRBV18,TRBJ2-2,.,TGTGCCAGCTCACCACGGCTAAGTGGCCGGGGAACCGGGGAGCTGTTTTTT,CASSPRLSGRGTGELFF
.,TRBV6-2/TRBV6-3,TRBJ2-1,.,TGTGCCAGCAGTTACGGGGACAATGAGCAGTTCTTC,CASSYGDNEQFF
TRBD2,TRBV19,TRBJ2-1,.,TGTGCCAGTAGTATCGACGCTAGCGGGGGGGGTAATGAGCAGTTCTTC,CASSIDASGGGNEQFF
TRBD1,TRBV4-1,TRBJ2-1,.,TGCGCCAGCAGCCAAGCTTCGAGACAGGGGGCTCTTAATGAGCAGTTCTTC,CASSQASRQGALNEQFF
TRBD1,TRBV7-9,TRBJ2-2,few,TGTGCCAGCAGCTTAAAGGGACAGCACACCGGGGAGCTGTTTTTT,CASSLKGQHTGELFF
.,TRBV27,TRBJ1-6,.,TGTGCCAGCAGTTTGGAAGGGCGGTCCTATAATTCACCCCTCCACTTT,CASSLEGRSYNSPLHF
TRBD2,TRBV4-1,TRBJ2-6,.,TGCGCCAGCAGCCAACCCCGGGGGGAGGCTGGGGCCAACGTCCTGACTTTC,CASSQPRGEAGANVLTF